A single sample gave rise to the 7 T cell receptor beta chains below, sequenced in a study of a mutant IDH1 vaccine in newly diagnosed glioma. Time point indicated: baseline, week 1 (first vaccination visit). Treatment of the sample: pre-vaccination baseline after standard-of-care therapy. Profiled with immunoSEQ multiplex PCR; TCRdb holds only in-frame clones, not every one. The sample carries roughly 41,000 clones, roughly 90% recorded once. The sequenced sample was PBMCs, obtained from a glioma patient treated with radiotherapy, temozolomide or both. The source is a man aged 18 to 30 with glioma.

This rearrangement joins TRBV5-6 to TRBJ2-1; no clear D gene. Germline CDR1 reads SGHDT; CDR2 reads YYEEEE. Trimming took 0 bases from V and 2 from J, leaving 15 bases between them. The CDR3 has 17 amino acids. CDR3 residues: CASSLESWRFTYNEQFF. In DNA form, the CDR3 reads TGTGCCAGCAGCTTGGAGTCGTGGCGCTTTACCTACAATGAGCAGTTCTTC. The variable domain in full, with the rest retrieved from reference TRBV5-6 and TRBJ2-1, is DAGVTQSPTHLIKTRGQQVTLRCSPKSGHDTVSWYQQALGQGPQFIFQYYEEEERQRGNFPDRFSGHQFPNYSSELNVNALLLGDSALYLCASSLESWRFTYNEQFFGPGTRLTVL.

This clone was picked up one time. The rearrangement links TRBV2 to TRBJ1-1, with D unresolved. Germline loops: CDR1 SNHLY, CDR2 FYNNEI. V was trimmed by 2 bases and J by 0 bases, leaving 10 bases between them. This CDR3 is 15 amino acids long. CDR3 coding DNA: TGTGCCAGCAGTGAATGGGATGGATTGAACACTGAAGCTTTCTTT. It codes for CASSEWDGLNTEAFF. Full variable domain (rest looked up from reference TRBV2 and TRBJ1-1): EPEVTQTPSHQVTQMGQEVILRCVPISNHLYFYWYRQILGQKVEFLVSFYNNEISEKSEIFDDQFSVERPDGSNFTLKIRSTKLEDSAMYFCASSEWDGLNTEAFFGQGTRLTVV.

J is TRBJ2-5 and V is TRBV7-6; D ambiguous. This CDR3 is built from 14 residues. With 3 bases removed from V and 1 base from J, the gap between germline ends came to 9 bases. The germline gives CDR1 SGHVS, CDR2 FNYEAQ. In DNA, the CDR3 is TGTGCCAGCAGCTTGGGTCAGGCCCAAGAGACCCAGTACTTC. Translation: CASSLGQAQETQYF.

The chain uses TRBV9 and TRBJ2-1; 13 nucleotides match TRBD2. The ends lost 3 bases at V and 4 bases at J; junction bases unmatched: 4. Germline V gives CDR1 SGDLS, CDR2 YYNGEE. The CDR3 is made up of 16 amino acids. The CDR3 reads CASSAQGLAGYNEQFF. For the CDR3, the DNA is TGTGCCAGCAGCGCCCAGGGACTAGCGGGATACAATGAGCAGTTCTTC.

This chain joins TRBV19 and TRBJ1-5; D ambiguous. This CDR3 comprises 16 residues. V gave up 3 bases and J gave up 6 bases, with 18 bases separating them. Germline-derived CDR1 and CDR2 are LNHDA and SQIVND (reference sequence). CDR3 protein: CASSIYPRRLGQPQHF. The CDR3 DNA reads as TGTGCCAGTAGTATTTACCCCCGGCGTTTAGGTCAGCCCCAGCATTTT.

The chain combines TRBV7-8 with TRBJ2-5, with D possibly matching TRBD2 (6 bases). The germline gives CDR1 SGHVS, CDR2 FQNEAQ. The CDR3 length is 12 residues. V lost 4 bases and J 14 bases, leaving 17 bases between the germline ends. The CDR3 loop reads CASSSGTRDPYF. The CDR3 DNA sequence: TGTGCCAGCAGCTCCGGAACGCGGGACCCTTACTTC.

This clone showed up just a few times. The CDR3 loop reads CASSSLQGAGSPLHF. The CDR3 DNA is TGTGCCAGCAGCTCCCTACAGGGGGCCGGATCACCCCTCCACTTT. The rearrangement joins TRBV5-5 to TRBJ1-6, with 9 positions matching TRBD1. The germline gives CDR1 SGHKS, CDR2 YYEKEE (reference sequence). Trimming at V came to 3 bases and at J to 10 bases, leaving 8 bases not matched to a gene. This CDR3 is 15 amino acids long.